This T cell receptor (beta chain) derives from a study of CD8+ T cells in alopecia areata. Study-level points and caveats: Having just one nonresponder leaves the connection between baseline CD8+ expansion and response unresolved. In scalp and blood, many expanded lesional clones persisted during tofacitinib.

A single count supports this clone. Its antigen is currently unknown. Trimming stripped 2 bases from V and 4 bases from J, with 8 bases between. This CDR3 has 14 residues. Germline V gene lookup returns CDR1 MGHDK and CDR2 SYGVNS. This sample's treatment: oral pan-JAK inhibitor, 5-10 mg twice daily. In alopecia areata patients, both lesional scalp punch biopsies and peripheral blood were collected. Following extraction, RNA underwent reverse transcription to cDNA, which served as the sequencing template. Data came from immunoSEQ multiplex PCR; TCRdb stores just in-frame clones and leaves some out. This sample yields about 200,000 clones, of which about three fifths are seen a single time; roughly 5% belongs to the top ten.

V and J are TRBV25-1 and TRBJ2-2; D uncertain. This clonotype originated in a human donor with alopecia areata. Here the sequenced sample was CD4+ T cells sorted from blood, taken at week 24, from a patient treated with tofacitinib. The chain's CDR3 is CASSEEGFTGELFF. CDR3 DNA: TGTGCCAGCAGTGAAGAAGGGTTCACCGGGGAGCTGTTTTTT. The whole variable domain, filled in from reference TRBV25-1 and TRBJ2-2, reads EADIYQTPRYLVIGTGKKITLECSQTMGHDKMYWYQQDPGMELHLIHYSYGVNSTEKGDLSSESTVSRIRTEHFPLTLESARPSHTSQYLCASSEEGFTGELFFGEGSRLTVL.